Presented here are 20 T cell receptor beta chains from one specimen sequenced in a study of blood T cell repertoires in COVID-19. Produced via immunoSEQ multiplex PCR; TCRdb's table is partial and in-frame only. The data hold about 190,000 clones, with about four fifths observed a single time. Sequenced input: PBMCs or T cells enriched from blood (not recorded which). These TCRs come from a woman in her thirties who had been exposed to COVID-19.

This clone showed up just a few times. CDR3 nucleotides: TGTGCCGAGGCTAGGGCGGGTTCACCCCTCCACTTT. It encodes CAEARAGSPLHF. The chain has TRBV30 and TRBJ1-6, with D unresolved. The CDR3 is made up of 12 amino acids. CDR1 GTSNPN and CDR2 SVGIG come from the germline V gene (reference sequence). V lost 8 bases, J lost 9 bases, and 14 bases lay in between. Filled out from reference TRBV30 and TRBJ1-6, the complete variable domain reads SQTIHQWPATLVQPVGSPLSLECTVEGTSNPNLYWYRQAAGRGLQLLFYSVGIGQISSEVPQNLSASRPQDRQFILSSKKLLLSDSGFYLCAEARAGSPLHFGNGTRLTVT.

There are a few counts of this clone. This rearrangement joins TRBV18 to TRBJ2-7; 10 bases are a match to TRBD1. J lost 2 bases, V lost 6 bases, and 7 bases had no gene match. The CDR3 consists of 15 residues. Germline V gene lookup returns CDR1 KGHSH and CDR2 LQKENI. CDR3 coding DNA: TGTGCCAGCTCTCCTACGGACAGGGGGACCTACGAGCAGTACTTC. It translates to CASSPTDRGTYEQYF. Looking up the rest from reference TRBV18 and TRBJ2-7 gives the full variable domain: NAGVMQNPRHLVRRRGQEARLRCSPMKGHSHVYWYRQLPEEGLKFMVYLQKENIIDESGMPKERFSAEFPKEGPSILRIQQVVRGDSAAYFCASSPTDRGTYEQYFGPGTRLTVT.

This clone was detected a few times. V usage is TRBV27 and J usage is TRBJ1-5, with 7 bases lining up with TRBD1. Germline CDR1 and CDR2: MNHEY and SMNVEV (reference sequence). Trimming removed 5 bases from V and 9 bases from J; junction bases left unmatched: 7. This CDR3 contains 13 residues. The CDR3 is CASSTTGYGPQHF. CDR3 nucleotides: TGTGCCAGCAGTACGACAGGGTATGGGCCCCAGCATTTT.

J is TRBJ1-2 and V is TRBV9; 7 bases map to TRBD1. The CDR3 consists of 15 residues. The germline V gene encodes CDR1 SGDLS and CDR2 YYNGEE. Losses at the gene ends were 0 bases for V and 3 bases for J; bases not matched to a gene: 5. The CDR3 DNA reads TGTGCCAGCAGCGTAGGTGGGACAGTCGACTATGGCTACACCTTC. It codes for CASSVGGTVDYGYTF.

V is TRBV6-5 and J is TRBJ2-7; 9 bases map to TRBD1. J gave up 2 bases and V 8 bases, and 7 bases lay outside the gene matches. The CDR3 loop spans 14 amino acids. CDR1 MNHEY and CDR2 SVGAGI come from the germline V gene. The CDR3 DNA is TGTGCCAGCCGCGGGACAGGGCCAGCCTACGAGCAGTACTTC. Protein sequence: CASRGTGPAYEQYF.

The V call is TRBV6-5, the J call TRBJ1-6, with D perhaps matching TRBD1 (6 bases). CDR3 length: 15 residues. Germline CDR1 MNHEY, CDR2 SVGAGI. V was pared by 2 bases and J by 7 bases, with 12 bases between. The CDR3 DNA reads as TGTGCCAGCAGTTACACAGGGTCCGTGAATTCACCCCTCCACTTT. This translates into CASSYTGSVNSPLHF.

The V call is TRBV14, the J call TRBJ1-2; D is perhaps TRBD1 (6 bases). Trimming took 8 bases from V and 7 from J, leaving 14 bases between them. Germline V gene sequence: CDR1 SGHDN, CDR2 FVKESK. The CDR3 is made up of 12 amino acids. This CDR3 reads CASDTGNLGYTF. The CDR3 DNA reads TGTGCCAGCGACACAGGGAATCTTGGCTACACCTTC.

The genes are TRBV29-1 and TRBJ2-5; no definite D call. The CDR3 is 13 amino acids. Trimming shortened V by 3 bases and J by 5 bases, and 13 bases separated the two germline ends. Germline CDR1 reads SQVTM; CDR2 reads ANQGSEA. This CDR3 is CSVDGPSGETQYF. Written as DNA, the CDR3 is TGCAGCGTTGATGGTCCGTCCGGGGAGACCCAGTACTTC.

V usage is TRBV6-5 and J usage is TRBJ1-6; 11 nucleotides align to TRBD1. There are 16 residues in the CDR3. Unmatched junction bases numbered 5, after V lost 0 bases and J lost 10 bases. Germline CDR1 is MNHEY and CDR2 is SVGAGI. CDR3: CASSYSGRTGGSPLHF. The DNA for the CDR3 is TGTGCCAGCAGTTACTCAGGTCGGACAGGGGGCTCACCCCTCCACTTT.

The chain is built from TRBV7-7 and TRBJ2-5; 10 nucleotides align to TRBD2. Germline CDR1 is SSHAT and CDR2 is FNYEAQ (reference sequence). This CDR3 has 15 amino acids. V shed 5 bases and J 0 bases; nucleotides not matched to a gene: 3. CDR3 region: CASSRTSGYQETQYF. In DNA form, the CDR3 reads TGTGCCAGCAGCAGGACTAGCGGCTACCAAGAGACCCAGTACTTC.

V gene TRBV11-2 combines with J gene TRBJ2-2, with D possibly matching TRBD1 (5 bases). The germline CDR1 and CDR2 sequences are SGHAT and FQNNGV. The CDR3 has 14 amino acids. V lost 5 bases and J lost 6, with 13 bases in between. CDR3 amino acids: CASSQTVGAGELFF. CDR3 DNA sequence: TGTGCCAGCAGCCAGACAGTCGGCGCCGGGGAGCTGTTTTTT.

The chain's CDR3 is CASSQTGVNPEAFF. Written as DNA, the CDR3 is TGTGCCAGCAGCCAGACAGGTGTAAACCCTGAAGCTTTCTTT. V is TRBV16 and J is TRBJ1-1; perhaps TRBD1 as D (6 bases). V was cut by 3 bases and J by 6 bases, with 14 bases left in between. The CDR3 has 14 amino acids. Germline V gene lookup returns CDR1 KGHSY and CDR2 FQNENV.

The chain links TRBV5-3 to TRBJ1-5; 7 nucleotides agree with TRBD1. TRBV5-3 qualifies as an ORF whose function is uncertain. The ends lost 4 bases at V and 1 base at J; junction bases unmatched: 8. This CDR3 is built from 16 residues. CDR3 sequence reads: CARSRTGRGSNQPQHF. In DNA form, the CDR3 reads TGTGCCAGAAGCCGGACAGGCAGGGGCAGCAATCAGCCCCAGCATTTT.

This clone was seen just once. The chain has TRBV2 and TRBJ1-4, with 7 bases lining up with TRBD1. This CDR3 comprises 15 residues. CDR1 is SNHLY, CDR2 FYNNEI, per germline. V trimming: 1 base; J trimming: 4 bases; junction bases outside the gene matches: 3. CDR3 coding DNA: TGTGCCAGCAGTGAAGAGGGACAGAGTAATGAAAAACTGTTTTTT. Residues: CASSEEGQSNEKLFF.

This clone appeared a single time. V and J are TRBV7-6 and TRBJ2-3; TRBD2 matches at 10 bases. The V and J ends lost 2 bases and 2 bases, in that order; junction bases with no gene match: 4. The V gene's germline CDR1 is SGHVS and CDR2 FNYEAQ. The length of the CDR3 is 16 residues. CDR3 bases: TGTGCCAGCAGCTTATCAAGCGGGGGGGTCACAGATACGCAGTATTTT. Protein product: CASSLSSGGVTDTQYF.

The chain carries TRBV7-9 and TRBJ2-1; 9 bases line up with TRBD1. The J segment lost 8 bases and the V segment lost 5 bases, leaving 7 bases of the junction unmatched. The CDR3 is 14 residues long. Germline V CDR1 and CDR2: SEHNR, FQNEAQ (reference sequence). CDR3 nucleotides: TGTGCCAGCAGCCCGATGGACAGGGGTGATGAGCAGTTCTTC. Translated: CASSPMDRGDEQFF.

This clone was found once. J is TRBJ2-7 and V is TRBV6-5, with TRBD1 as a possible D gene (6 bases). Germline lookup yields CDR1 MNHEY and CDR2 SVGAGI. This CDR3 has 11 residues. V was shortened by 10 bases and J by 3 bases, with 10 bases between the two germline ends. Here the CDR3 DNA reads TGTGCCACGACAGGTCTCTACGAGCAGTACTTC. Protein sequence: CATTGLYEQYF.

This rearrangement joins TRBV23-1 to TRBJ1-6; 7 bases fit TRBD1. TRBV23-1 is designated an ORF whose function remains uncertain. The CDR3 totals 15 residues. The trim removed 6 bases at V and 8 bases at J, leaving 10 bases unmatched. In nucleotides, the CDR3 is TGCGCCAGCAGCAAACAGGGGCAGGATTATTCACCCCTCCACTTT. This sequence encodes CASSKQGQDYSPLHF.

The chain couples TRBV3-1 (or the pseudogene TRBV3-2) to TRBJ1-2; the match to TRBD1 covers 9 bases. There are 16 residues in the CDR3. V lost 4 bases, J lost 8 bases, and 14 bases stayed unmatched. Germline CDR1 reads LGHDT; CDR2 reads YNNKEL (reference sequence). The CDR3 spells CASSPRGQGPIRGYTF. As DNA, the CDR3 is TGTGCCAGCAGCCCGCGGGGACAGGGCCCTATACGAGGCTACACCTTC.

The chain links TRBV6-1 to TRBJ2-1, with a tentative D call TRBD1 (5 bases). The CDR3 is 17 amino acids. Between the trimmed V and J ends, which lost 2 bases and 4 bases, there was a span of 18 bases. Germline CDR1 is MNHNS and CDR2 is SASEGT. CDR3 nucleotides: TGTGCCAGCAGTGAAATCCCCCCCCAGGGCGCGTACAATGAGCAGTTCTTC. Protein sequence: CASSEIPPQGAYNEQFF.